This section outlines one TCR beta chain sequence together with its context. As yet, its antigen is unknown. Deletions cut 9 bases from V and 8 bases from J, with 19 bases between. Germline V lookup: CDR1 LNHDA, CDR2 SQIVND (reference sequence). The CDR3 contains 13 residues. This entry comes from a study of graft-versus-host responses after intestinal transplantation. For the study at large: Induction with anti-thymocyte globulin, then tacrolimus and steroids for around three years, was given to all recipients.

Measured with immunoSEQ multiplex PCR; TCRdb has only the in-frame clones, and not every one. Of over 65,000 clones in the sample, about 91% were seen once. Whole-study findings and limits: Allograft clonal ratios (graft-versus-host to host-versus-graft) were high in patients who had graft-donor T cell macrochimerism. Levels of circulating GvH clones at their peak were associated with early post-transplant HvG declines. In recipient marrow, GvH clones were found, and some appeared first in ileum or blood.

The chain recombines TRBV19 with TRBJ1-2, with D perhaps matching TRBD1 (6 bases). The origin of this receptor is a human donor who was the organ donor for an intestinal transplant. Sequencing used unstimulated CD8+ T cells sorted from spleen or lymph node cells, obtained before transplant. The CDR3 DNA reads TGTGCCAGCTCCAGGGGAGGGTTTACAGGCTACACCTTC. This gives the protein CASSRGGFTGYTF.